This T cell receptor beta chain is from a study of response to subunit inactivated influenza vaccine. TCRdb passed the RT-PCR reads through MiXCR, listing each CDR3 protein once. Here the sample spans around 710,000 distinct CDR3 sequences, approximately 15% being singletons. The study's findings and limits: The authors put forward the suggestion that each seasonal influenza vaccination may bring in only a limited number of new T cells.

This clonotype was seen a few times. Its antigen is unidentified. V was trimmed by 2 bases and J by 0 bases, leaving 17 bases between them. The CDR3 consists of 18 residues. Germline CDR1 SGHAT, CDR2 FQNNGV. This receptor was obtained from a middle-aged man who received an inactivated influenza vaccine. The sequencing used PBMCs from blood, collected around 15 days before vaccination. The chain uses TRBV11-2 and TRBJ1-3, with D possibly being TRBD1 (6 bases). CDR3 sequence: CASSLTTGGGTSGNTIYF. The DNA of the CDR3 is TGTGCCAGCAGCTTAACCACGGGAGGGGGGACCTCTGGAAACACCATATATTTT.